This is a list of T cell receptor beta chains from one sample in a study of T cells in tumors after PD-1 blockade. Sequencing used immunoSEQ multiplex PCR; TCRdb keeps in-frame clones, though not all of them. The repertoire consists of about 48,000 clones, with over 75% occurring once and the leading ten covering 4% to 4.5%. This sample comprised PBMCs, obtained before anti-PD-1 treatment. Every receptor here comes from a human donor with basal cell carcinoma. Both conserved end residues are part of each CDR3. D genes are given only for firm matches. Size is stated for part of the rows, as once, few or many counts, or as a class when the clone is expanded.

v_call	clone_size	d_call	j_call	cdr3_nt	cdr3_aa
TRBV10-2	.	TRBD1	TRBJ1-5	TGCGCCAGCAGCGAGACAGGGGACGATCAGCCCCAGCATTTT	CASSETGDDQPQHF
TRBV6-5	.	.	TRBJ1-1	TGTGCCAGCAGTTACGGGACGGCTGAAGCTTTCTTT	CASSYGTAEAFF
TRBV5-4	.	.	TRBJ2-7	TGTGCCAGCAGCTTTGTGCGCGGCGAGCAGTACTTC	CASSFVRGEQYF
TRBV5-6	.	.	TRBJ1-2	TGTGCCAGCATAGAGGGGAACCACTATGGCTACACCTTC	CASIEGNHYGYTF
TRBV18	.	.	TRBJ1-5	TGTGCCAGCTCACCCCTTGAAAATTCGAACCAGCATTTT	CASSPLENSNQHF
TRBV18	.	.	TRBJ1-1	TGTGCCAGCTCACCCTCTCGAGCGTTGAACACTGAAGCTTTCTTT	CASSPSRALNTEAFF
TRBV18	.	.	TRBJ2-3	TGTGCCAGCTCACTACACACGCTACTTGGGAGCACAGATACGCAGTATTTT	CASSLHTLLGSTDTQYF
TRBV5-1	.	.	TRBJ1-1	TGCGCCAGCAGCTCACCCGGGAACAGTTTTGAAGCTTTCTTT	CASSSPGNSFEAFF
TRBV21-1	.	.	TRBJ1-2	TGTGCCTCGTCCCCCCCGGGACCGACATCGGGGCACTATGGCTACACCTTC	CASSPPGPTSGHYGYTF
TRBV5-4	.	TRBD1	TRBJ2-5	TGTGCCAGCAGCTCAGTGGGACAGGGGGAGACCCAGTACTTC	CASSSVGQGETQYF
TRBV6-5	.	.	TRBJ1-2	TGTGCCACCGGTGGGGGGATCGGCTACACCTTC	CATGGGIGYTF
TRBV11-2	few	TRBD2	TRBJ2-3	TGTGCCAGCAGCTTAGATCTACCGGGGGGGCGCTCTAGCACAGATACGCAGTATTTT	CASSLDLPGGRSSTDTQYF
TRBV3-1/TRBV3-2	.	.	TRBJ1-6	TGTGCCAGCAGCCAAGATGCAGGGTCTGGGCCACCCCTCCACTTT	CASSQDAGSGPPLHF
TRBV5-1	.	TRBD2	TRBJ2-1	TGCGCCAGCAGCTTGTCTAGCGGGGGAAATTACAATGAGCAGTTCTTC	CASSLSSGGNYNEQFF
TRBV7-2	.	.	TRBJ1-2	TGTGCCAGCAGCCCCGCAGGCTCCTACTATGGCTACACCTTC	CASSPAGSYYGYTF
TRBV7-9	.	.	TRBJ2-7	TGTGCCAGCACCAGGGGGGCGCATGTTTCCTACGAGCAGTACTTC	CASTRGAHVSYEQYF
TRBV24-1	.	.	TRBJ2-3	TGTGCCACCAGTGACCCTCTCAGAAATACGCAGTATTTT	CATSDPLRNTQYF
TRBV2	.	TRBD2	TRBJ2-1	TGTGCCATTATCAAGCCAGCGGGGGCCCCTCTGTTCTTC	CAIIKPAGAPLFF
TRBV27	.	.	TRBJ1-2	TGTGCCAGCTCATATCAGGTGGCGGGCGGCTACACCTTC	CASSYQVAGGYTF
TRBV5-1	.	.	TRBJ1-4	TGCGCCAGCAGCTTGAATGATGTCCCCCGAGCAGAAAAACTGTTTTTT	CASSLNDVPRAEKLFF
TRBV5-1	.	.	TRBJ2-2	TGCGCCAGCTTCATTAGTGCGAACACCGGGGAGCTGTTTTTT	CASFISANTGELFF
TRBV7-6	.	TRBD1	TRBJ1-5	TGTGCCAGCAGCTTGGAACAGGGGTTTTACCAGCCCCAGCATTTT	CASSLEQGFYQPQHF
TRBV7-8	.	TRBD2	TRBJ2-7	TGTGCCAGCAGCGTATTTACTAGCGGGGGGGCCCTCACCTACAAGCAGTACTTC	CASSVFTSGGALTYKQYF
TRBV10-1	.	.	TRBJ2-5	TGCGCCAGCAGTGATGGGGGAGAGACCCAGTACTTC	CASSDGGETQYF
TRBV25-1	once	.	TRBJ2-2	TGTGCCAGCAGGGTTCCGAACACCGGGGAGCTGTTTTTT	CASRVPNTGELFF
TRBV30	.	.	TRBJ1-1	TGTGCCTGGAGCCGGCGGTTCATGAACACTGAAGCTTTCTTT	CAWSRRFMNTEAFF
TRBV27	.	TRBD1	TRBJ1-2	TGTGCCAGCAGTCACGGGACAGGGCGACAACCACGTGGCTACACCTTC	CASSHGTGRQPRGYTF